These 4 T cell receptor beta chains originate from one sample sequenced in a study of regulatory T cells in long-lasting Graves disease. Arm-PCR with iRepertoire HTBI primers amplified the CDR3 regions for these TCR beta libraries. TCRdb used MiXCR to reprocess the multiplex PCR reads, holding one entry per CDR3 protein. Of a few hundred thousand distinct CDR3 sequences listed, roughly 23% are singletons. The sample's time point: persistent/refractory GD, antithyroid drugs over 5 years with positive TRAb. With RNA extracted from PBMCs as input, the TCR library was made. This sample comprised peripheral blood mononuclear cells (PBMCs), obtained when the disease was refractory, from a patient treated with antithyroid drugs. Receptors were obtained from a female donor with Graves disease.

This clonotype has a handful of counts. The chain couples TRBV10-3 to TRBJ2-7; no firm D call. Germline V gene lookup returns CDR1 ENHRY and CDR2 SYGVKD. The CDR3 has 14 residues. Trimming pared 3 bases from V and 2 bases from J, leaving 11 bases between. In nucleotides, the CDR3 is TGTGCCATCAGTGAAATAGGCGGCACCTACGAGCAGTACTTC. Its translation: CAISEIGGTYEQYF.

For this clonotype: A much bigger clone sits one base away, suggesting this may be a read error. V gene TRBV2 combines with J gene TRBJ2-1; D possibly uses TRBD1 or TRBD2 (5 bases each). This CDR3 is built from 13 residues. V lost 4 bases and J lost 9, with 13 bases in between. The germline V gene encodes CDR1 SNHLY and CDR2 FYNNEI. The CDR3 DNA reads as TGTGCCAGCAGTGGGCTAGGGGACGCTGAGCAGTTCTTC. Protein product: CASSGLGDAEQFF. The whole variable domain, remainder taken from reference TRBV2 and TRBJ2-1, is EPEVTQTPSHQVTQMGQEVILRCVPISNHLYFYWYRQILGQKVEFLVSFYNNEISEKSEIFDDQFSVERPDGSNFTLKIRSTKLEDSAMYFCASSGLGDAEQFFGPGTRLTVL.

In its sample, this clonotype was seen many times. This chain joins TRBV12-3 or TRBV12-4 and TRBJ1-5; D is uncertain. V lost 5 bases, J lost 6 bases, and 17 bases lay in between. The CDR3 is 15 residues long. Here the CDR3 reads CASSVVGSSGQPQHF. In DNA form, the CDR3 reads TGTGCCAGCAGTGTCGTAGGGTCGAGCGGTCAGCCCCAGCATTTT.

This clonotype was recorded a few times. The chain recombines TRBV6-1 with TRBJ1-5; D is uncertain. Germline values: CDR1 MNHNS, CDR2 SASEGT. The CDR3 contains 12 residues. The V end lost 2 bases, the J end lost 7 bases, and 6 bases lay between the germline ends. The CDR3 here is CASSEIGQPQHF. DNA for the CDR3: TGTGCCAGCAGTGAAATTGGCCAGCCCCAGCATTTT.